This T cell receptor (beta chain) was sequenced for a study of monozygotic twins with cystic fibrosis. Overall study: With about 15 PCR cycles, barcoded libraries came from around 3 micrograms of fragmented DNA. Study-level results: The repertoire was suggested to be naive-dominated, clonality median approximately 0.0093. In this small cohort, shared CDR3 numbers showed no association with age, concordance or disease severity. Monozygotic CF twin pairs shared significantly more nucleotide-identical clonotypes than unrelated CF individuals did.

Note on this clone: The antigen is not known.

TCRdb's copy holds only in-frame clones and misses some; the assay was immunoSEQ multiplex PCR. The sample shows about 32,000 clones, under 95% of them seen only once. Trimming took off 3 bases at V and 6 bases at J, with 8 bases between the two ends. The CDR3 contains 12 residues. Germline V lookup: CDR1 SGHVS, CDR2 FNYEAQ. The genes are TRBV7-6 and TRBJ1-2; possibly TRBD1 for D (5 bases). The receptor was derived from a girl aged 2-10 years with cystic fibrosis. Material: blood. CDR3 bases: TGTGCCAGCAGCTTGGGGGGGAATGGCTACACCTTC. Amino acid sequence: CASSLGGNGYTF.